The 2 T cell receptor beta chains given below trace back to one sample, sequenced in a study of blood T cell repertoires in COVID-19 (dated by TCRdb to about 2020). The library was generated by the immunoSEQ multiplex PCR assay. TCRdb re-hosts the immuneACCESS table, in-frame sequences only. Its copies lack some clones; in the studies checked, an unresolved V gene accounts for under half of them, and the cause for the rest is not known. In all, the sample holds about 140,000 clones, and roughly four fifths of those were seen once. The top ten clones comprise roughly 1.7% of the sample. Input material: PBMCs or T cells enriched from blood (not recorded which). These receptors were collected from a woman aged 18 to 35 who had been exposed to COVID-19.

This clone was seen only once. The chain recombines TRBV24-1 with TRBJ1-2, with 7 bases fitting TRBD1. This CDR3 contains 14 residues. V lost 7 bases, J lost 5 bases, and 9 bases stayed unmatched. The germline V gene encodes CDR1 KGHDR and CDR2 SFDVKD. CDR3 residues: CATRPRGTDYGYTF. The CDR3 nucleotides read TGTGCCACCAGGCCAAGAGGGACAGATTATGGCTACACCTTC.

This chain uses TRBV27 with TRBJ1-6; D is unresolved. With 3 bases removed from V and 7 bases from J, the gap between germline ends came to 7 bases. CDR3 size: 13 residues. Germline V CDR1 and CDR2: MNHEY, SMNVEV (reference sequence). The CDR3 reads CASSFRSNSPLHF. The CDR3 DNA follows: TGTGCCAGCAGTTTTCGGTCAAATTCACCCCTCCACTTT.